The clone carrying this T cell receptor beta chain was counted at least ten times. The data belong to a study of early T cells in non-severe SARS-CoV-2 infection. TCRdb independently ran MiXCR on the 5' RACE reads; one entry per CDR3 protein. The sample consists of roughly 41,000 distinct CDR3 sequences, 4.7% of them appearing once. Trimming removed 5 bases from V and 4 bases from J, with 8 bases in between. The CDR3 loop spans 13 amino acids. From germline, CDR1 is SGHNT and CDR2 YENEEA. This clonotype was sampled from an adult who was a healthcare worker with PCR-confirmed SARS-CoV-2 infection or an uninfected control (not recorded which). V gene TRBV11-3 combines with J gene TRBJ2-2; D is uncertain. Material for sequencing was whole blood. CDR3 DNA: TGTGCCAGCAGCCGCCAAGGCACCGGGGAGCTGTTTTTT. Its protein is CASSRQGTGELFF.